The 31 T cell receptor beta chains listed next were all sequenced from one sample in a study of metastatic and nonmetastatic thyroid tumors. TCRdb reprocessed the PCR reads via MiXCR. The sample holds about 30,000 clones, 25% to 30% seen once. Not a single patient had been given any form of treatment at any point before undergoing thyroid surgery. The sequenced sample was blood. The receptor source for this set is a female donor with papillary thyroid cancer or a benign thyroid nodule (not recorded which). Some clones in this sample may be carry-over from other donors' samples.

This clone has a handful of counts. This chain joins TRBV6-1 and TRBJ1-2; 9 bases fit TRBD1. Germline V gene sequence: CDR1 MNHNS, CDR2 SASEGT. CDR3 size: 14 residues. V was pared by 7 bases and J by 7 bases, with 10 bases of the junction left unmatched. The CDR3 DNA reads TGTGCCAGCAAAAGACAGGGGGGAGAGGCTGGCTACACCTTC. It specifies CASKRQGGEAGYTF.

This clone was seen repeatedly, ten times or more. The chain has TRBV11-2 and TRBJ2-2; TRBD2 agrees at 8 bases. CDR3 length: 15 amino acids. Per the germline V gene, CDR1 is SGHAT and CDR2 is FQNNGV. V lost 5 bases and J lost 1; bases outside the gene matches: 3. The CDR3 protein is CASSHTSGNTGELFF. In DNA, the CDR3 is TGTGCCAGCAGCCACACTAGCGGGAACACCGGGGAGCTGTTTTTT.

The genes are TRBV18 and TRBJ2-7, with D perhaps matching TRBD2 (5 bases). Trimming took 3 bases from V and 6 from J, leaving 12 bases between them. From germline, CDR1 is KGHSH and CDR2 LQKENI. The length of the CDR3 is 13 residues. The CDR3 sequence: CASSPRHGGEQYF. The CDR3 nucleotides read TGTGCCAGCTCACCTCGTCACGGAGGCGAGCAGTACTTC.

The V call is TRBV6-5, the J call TRBJ1-2; weak D call: TRBD1 (5 bases). This CDR3 is built from 14 residues. Germline CDR1 is MNHEY and CDR2 is SVGAGI. Trimming pared 0 bases from V and 6 bases from J, leaving 11 bases between. The CDR3 nucleotides are TGTGCCAGCAGTTACTCGGTGGGGCTAGATGGCTACACCTTC. Its translation: CASSYSVGLDGYTF.

This clone was observed a few times. V gene TRBV27 combines with J gene TRBJ1-5, with 8 bases identical to TRBD1. CDR3 length equals 15 residues. Germline V gene lookup returns CDR1 MNHEY and CDR2 SMNVEV (reference sequence). Trimming removed 4 bases from V and 9 bases from J; junction bases left unmatched: 11. The DNA for the CDR3 is TGTGCCAGCAGTTCGAGACAGGGGTTGTTGCGGCCCCAGCATTTT. Residues: CASSSRQGLLRPQHF.

This chain connects TRBV5-1 to TRBJ1-2, with TRBD1 matching 11 bases. Germline CDR1 and CDR2: SGHRS and YFSETQ. V lost 0 bases to trimming and J lost 7 bases; unmatched junction nucleotides: 5. There are 15 residues in the CDR3. The CDR3 sequence: CASSLAGQGDFGYTF. The CDR3 coding sequence is TGCGCCAGCAGCTTGGCGGGACAGGGGGATTTTGGCTACACCTTC.

A few counts support this clone. The chain joins TRBV6-1 to TRBJ2-2, with 8 nucleotides matching TRBD1. Germline CDR1 is MNHNS and CDR2 is SASEGT. Trimming removed 6 bases from V and 0 bases from J; junction bases left unmatched: 6. The CDR3 consists of 16 residues. The CDR3 region is CASSPRTGSNTGELFF. In DNA form, the CDR3 reads TGTGCCAGCAGCCCAAGGACAGGGTCGAACACCGGGGAGCTGTTTTTT.

The V gene is TRBV11-2, the J gene TRBJ2-3; D may be TRBD1 (6 bases). The CDR3 length is 15 residues. Germline CDR1 reads SGHAT; CDR2 reads FQNNGV. V dropped 4 bases and J dropped 2 bases, with 13 bases sitting between them. CDR3 loop: CASSSQGSYTDTQYF. CDR3 nucleotides: TGTGCCAGCAGCTCACAGGGTTCCTACACAGATACGCAGTATTTT.

The rearrangement links TRBV28 to TRBJ1-6; D possibly corresponds to TRBD1 (6 bases). The length of the CDR3 is 13 residues. The germline V gene encodes CDR1 MDHEN and CDR2 SYDVKM. V was clipped by 5 bases and J by 11 bases, with 13 bases between them. CDR3 nucleotide sequence: TGTGCCAGCAGTACACAGGGTGCGCCACCCCTCCACTTT. This encodes CASSTQGAPPLHF.

This clone was observed many times. J is TRBJ2-5 and V is TRBV5-4, with TRBD2 matching over 9 bases. The CDR3 contains 14 residues. Germline V gene sequence: CDR1 SGHNT, CDR2 YYREEE (reference sequence). Unmatched junction bases numbered 1, after V lost 0 bases and J lost 4 bases. In nucleotides, the CDR3 is TGTGCCAGCAGCTTGGTTAGCGGGAGAGAGACCCAGTACTTC. This codes for CASSLVSGRETQYF. Full variable domain (missing parts from reference TRBV5-4 and TRBJ2-5): ETGVTQSPTHLIKTRGQQVTLRCSSQSGHNTVSWYQQALGQGPQFIFQYYREEENGRGNFPPRFSGLQFPNYSSELNVNALELDDSALYLCASSLVSGRETQYFGPGTRLLVL.

This clone has only a few counts. CDR3 coding DNA: TGTGCCAGCAGTGCGGGCACAGGAGCCAGCACTGAAGCTTTCTTT. Translated: CASSAGTGASTEAFF. J is TRBJ1-1 and V is TRBV6-1, with D maybe TRBD1 (5 bases). The CDR3 covers 15 residues. The germline gives CDR1 MNHNS, CDR2 SASEGT. With 4 bases removed from V and 4 bases from J, the gap between germline ends came to 16 bases.

The J gene is TRBJ2-3, the V gene TRBV28; tentatively, D is TRBD2 (6 bases). This CDR3 comprises 15 residues. V was cut by 5 bases and J by 2 bases, with 14 bases left in between. Germline CDR1 and CDR2: MDHEN and SYDVKM. The CDR3 here is CASSPPTRHTDTQYF. CDR3 in DNA: TGTGCCAGCAGTCCCCCGACTAGGCACACAGATACGCAGTATTTT.

In this sample, this clone turned up a few times. This chain connects TRBV6-1 to TRBJ1-2, with D possibly matching TRBD1 (6 bases). The V and J ends lost 5 bases and 3 bases respectively, with 16 bases between them. The CDR3 is made up of 15 amino acids. Germline V CDR1 and CDR2: MNHNS, SASEGT. CDR3 in DNA: TGTGCCAGCAGTCCTGAGGGCAGGGGCCACTATGGCTACACCTTC. Its protein product is CASSPEGRGHYGYTF.

This clone was observed a handful of times. The chain links TRBV6-1 to TRBJ2-1, with 8 bases aligning to TRBD2. The J segment lost 1 base and the V segment lost 6 bases, leaving 5 bases of the junction unmatched. Germline V gives CDR1 MNHNS, CDR2 SASEGT. The CDR3 runs 15 residues. The CDR3 loop reads CASRDRGGSYNEQFF. The CDR3 DNA is TGTGCCAGCAGGGACCGGGGGGGTTCCTACAATGAGCAGTTCTTC.

This chain links TRBV6-1 with TRBJ1-1, with D hard to call. This CDR3 is 14 amino acids long. Trimming took 3 bases from V and 4 from J, leaving 12 bases between them. Per germline, CDR1 MNHNS and CDR2 SASEGT. The CDR3 sequence: CASSEVFRGTEAFF. CDR3 nucleotides: TGTGCCAGCAGTGAGGTTTTTCGGGGCACTGAAGCTTTCTTT.

A word on this clone: At one end, the junction sequence differs from germline, possibly due to a read error. The genes are TRBV9 and TRBJ1-5; 7 bases align to TRBD1. This CDR3 is 16 amino acids long. Germline-derived CDR1 and CDR2 are SGDLS and YYNGEE. The CDR3 sequence is CAGSVGWDSCNQHQHF. The CDR3 DNA sequence: TGTGCCGGCAGCGTAGGGTGGGACAGTTGCAATCAGCACCAGCATTTT.

This clone was observed a few times. In this CDR3 the conserved last residue, phenylalanine or tryptophan, is missing, so a read error is likely. No DNA is shown, since the ends of the CDR3 on it are uncertain; the CDR3 is the one TCRdb lists. The rearrangement joins TRBV27 to TRBJ2-7; the DNA was not compared with TRBD2, the D call given in the table. The CDR3 totals 8 residues, both ends included. The germline CDR1 and CDR2 sequences are MNHEY and SMNVEV (reference sequence). Here the CDR3 reads CASRPLAG.

This clone is judged medium-sized. This chain connects TRBV10-3 to TRBJ2-7; D unresolved. CDR1 is ENHRY and CDR2 is SYGVKD in the germline V gene. The CDR3 runs to 13 residues. Trimming shortened V by 4 bases and J by 0 bases, and 7 bases separated the two germline ends. The CDR3 DNA reads TGTGCCATCAGTGGTGGGTCCTCCTACGAGCAGTACTTC. It codes for CAISGGSSYEQYF.

Only a few counts were recorded for this clone. This chain links TRBV20-1 with TRBJ2-7; D may match TRBD1 or TRBD2 (5 bases each). Trimming removed 6 bases at V and 7 bases at J, with 16 bases between. The CDR3 runs 12 residues. Germline V lookup: CDR1 DFQATT, CDR2 SNEGSKA (reference sequence). CDR3 coding DNA: TGCAGTGCCCCAAGGGACCGCCATGAGCAGTACTTC. This codes for CSAPRDRHEQYF.

Here the CDR3 reads CASSLGTSTSQYF. CDR3 DNA sequence: TGTGCCAGCAGCTTAGGGACTAGCACCTCCCAGTACTTC. The genes are TRBV7-6 and TRBJ2-7; the match to TRBD2 covers 8 bases. Germline CDR1 and CDR2: SGHVS and FNYEAQ. Trimming removed 1 base from V and 10 bases from J; junction bases left unmatched: 6. The CDR3 runs 13 residues. Full variable domain (outside the CDR3, taken from reference TRBV7-6 and TRBJ2-7): GAGVSQSPRYKVTKRGQDVALRCDPISGHVSLYWYRQALGQGPEFLTYFNYEAQQDKSGLPNDRFSAERPEGSISTLTIQRTEQRDSAMYRCASSLGTSTSQYFGPGTRLTVT.

V is TRBV3-1 and J is TRBJ1-2; TRBD1 agrees at 8 bases. CDR1 and CDR2 from the germline V gene are LGHDT and YNNKEL (reference sequence). Unmatched junction bases numbered 4, after V lost 3 bases and J lost 1 base. CDR3 length equals 15 residues. The CDR3 coding sequence is TGTGCCAGCAGCCATACAGGGGGGAGTAACTATGGCTACACCTTC. This translates into CASSHTGGSNYGYTF.

This clone was counted at least ten times. The chain joins TRBV14 to TRBJ2-5; D gene unclear. The CDR3 covers 15 residues. Germline CDR1 SGHDN, CDR2 FVKESK. Trimming cost V 1 base and J 5 bases, with 14 bases left between them. The CDR3 loop reads CASSQVPLDRETQYF. Written as DNA, the CDR3 is TGTGCCAGCAGCCAAGTCCCCCTTGATAGGGAGACCCAGTACTTC.

The chain recombines TRBV5-1 with TRBJ1-1; D is possibly TRBD1 (5 bases). From germline, CDR1 is SGHRS and CDR2 YFSETQ. Trimming shortened V by 0 bases and J by 5 bases, and 11 bases separated the two germline ends. The CDR3 loop spans 14 amino acids. The CDR3, as DNA: TGCGCCAGCAGCTTGGATGAGGGGACGACTGAAGCTTTCTTT. Protein sequence: CASSLDEGTTEAFF.

This clone was seen at least ten times. The V call is TRBV2, the J call TRBJ1-5, with 10 bases identical to TRBD1. The germline V gene has CDR1 SNHLY and CDR2 FYNNEI. The CDR3 is 13 amino acids. The ends lost 6 bases at V and 4 bases at J; junction bases unmatched: 0. CDR3 DNA: TGTGCCAGCAGGGGACAGGGGAATCAGCCCCAGCATTTT. Amino acid sequence: CASRGQGNQPQHF. The full variable domain, with the rest looked up from reference TRBV2 and TRBJ1-5, is EPEVTQTPSHQVTQMGQEVILRCVPISNHLYFYWYRQILGQKVEFLVSFYNNEISEKSEIFDDQFSVERPDGSNFTLKIRSTKLEDSAMYFCASRGQGNQPQHFGDGTRLSIL.

Note on this clone: The conserved phenylalanine or tryptophan normally closing the CDR3 is absent here, so this likely arose from a read error. The DNA is omitted, as the CDR3 cannot be located on it reliably, and the CDR3 follows TCRdb's listing. The chain links TRBV7-2 to TRBJ2-1. The CDR3 adds up to 9 amino acids, both ends counted. Germline-derived CDR1 and CDR2 are SGHTA and FQGNSA. CDR3 in amino acids: CASSNDTSL.

This clone showed up just a few times. The chain couples TRBV10-3 to TRBJ1-3; the D gene is possibly TRBD1 (6 bases). Germline loops: CDR1 ENHRY, CDR2 SYGVKD. Trimming left V 1 base short and J 4 bases short, with 11 bases between. There are 15 residues in the CDR3. CDR3 sequence reads: CAISELAGEGNTIYF. CDR3 DNA sequence: TGTGCCATCAGTGAGTTGGCAGGGGAAGGAAACACCATATATTTT.

This clone was found many times. This rearrangement joins TRBV28 to TRBJ2-5, with a weak D call TRBD1 (5 bases). V gave up 4 bases and J gave up 8 bases, with 11 bases separating them. The CDR3 sequence is 12 residues long. The germline V gene encodes CDR1 MDHEN and CDR2 SYDVKM. The CDR3 nucleotides read TGTGCCAGCAGTTCCAGACAGACCACCCAGTACTTC. Encoded protein: CASSSRQTTQYF.

Points on this clone: This sequence may be a read error, since a much larger clone differs from it by one base. The chain has TRBV14 and TRBJ1-1; D is unclear. The CDR3 spans 15 residues. Per the germline V gene, CDR1 is SGHDN and CDR2 is FVKESK. V lost 4 bases and J lost 6, with 18 bases in between. CDR3 amino acids: CASSLGLGALAEAFF. CDR3 DNA sequence: TGTGCCAGCAGCCTTGGCCTAGGAGCCTTAGCTGAAGCTTTCTTT.

The chain employs TRBV11-2 and TRBJ2-3, with D tentatively TRBD2 (6 bases). V lost 7 bases, J lost 2 bases, and 13 bases lay in between. This CDR3 spans 14 amino acids. Germline assignment: CDR1 SGHAT and CDR2 FQNNGV. DNA of the CDR3: TGTGCCAGCACCCCAGGGACTTACACAGATACGCAGTATTTT. Translation gives CASTPGTYTDTQYF. Using reference TRBV11-2 and TRBJ2-3 for the parts outside the CDR3, the full variable domain is EAGVAQSPRYKIIEKRQSVAFWCNPISGHATLYWYQQILGQGPKLLIQFQNNGVVDDSQLPKDRFSAERLKGVDSTLKIQPAKLEDSAVYLCASTPGTYTDTQYFGPGTRLTVL.

This clone came up many times. The chain links TRBV7-8 to TRBJ2-7, with D possibly matching TRBD2 (5 bases). CDR1 and CDR2 (germline): SGHVS, FQNEAQ. CDR3 length equals 16 residues. V shed 6 bases and J shed 0 bases, with 18 bases lying between them. CDR3 nucleotides: TGTGCCAGCAGAAAAGGACTCTCAGAAATCTCCTACGAGCAGTACTTC. Translating it yields CASRKGLSEISYEQYF.

This clone has a handful of counts. The J gene is TRBJ1-3, the V gene TRBV12-3 or TRBV12-4; 10 bases are shared with TRBD1. The CDR3 has 17 residues. J was trimmed by 1 base and V by 5 bases; bases with no gene match: 8. Here the CDR3 reads CASSQLGQGNSGNTIYF. In nucleotides, the CDR3 is TGTGCCAGCAGTCAACTGGGACAGGGGAATTCTGGAAACACCATATATTTT.